Given below is one T cell receptor (beta chain) in context. Its antigen is still unknown. The sample comes from a study of OX40 agonist ivuxolimab in advanced cancers. Study-level points and caveats: Among patients with partial responses at 0.1-3.0 mg/kg, clonal expansion was among the lowest. Among the nonresponders, some also had low normalized T-cell clonal expansion.

This CDR3 contains 15 residues. Germline CDR1 reads MNHEY; CDR2 reads SVGAGI. Trimming took 6 bases from V and 0 from J, leaving 12 bases between them. The protocol was immunoSEQ multiplex PCR, while the TCRdb copy is restricted to in-frame clones and leaves out a portion. The sample shows 150,000 to 190,000 clones, 85% to 95% of them seen only once. The material sequenced was CD4+ or CD8+ T cells sorted from blood, taken in a trial of the OX40 agonist ivuxolimab. This chain uses TRBV6-5 with TRBJ1-3, with D maybe TRBD1 (5 bases). This clonotype originated in an adult with an advanced solid tumor such as melanoma, head and neck, liver or kidney cancer. The CDR3 DNA follows: TGTGCCAGCAGCAATACAGGCCTCTCTGGAAACACCATATATTTT. Its translation is CASSNTGLSGNTIYF.